The sequence of this T cell receptor (beta chain) was determined in a study of shared clonotypes between healthy human individuals. This CDR3 is 17 amino acids long. V shed 6 bases and J 2 bases; nucleotides not matched to a gene: 11. The germline gives CDR1 SNHLY, CDR2 FYNNEI. Measured with immunoSEQ multiplex PCR; TCRdb has only the in-frame clones, and not every one. The table has a few million clones, 80% to 95% seen once. This chain connects TRBV2 to TRBJ2-7, with 12 bases identical to TRBD2. This clonotype was obtained from a young man in good health. Some clones in this sample may be carry-over from other donors' samples. Sequenced sample: naive CD4+ T cells from PBMCs. Documented subset: CD45RA+ positively selected. CDR3 in amino acids: CASRGGLAGGPAYEQYF. The CDR3 nucleotides read TGTGCCAGCAGGGGGGGGCTAGCGGGAGGGCCCGCCTACGAGCAGTACTTC.